Listed here are 27 T cell receptor beta chains from one sample, sequenced in a study of cytomegalovirus exposure and HLA in healthy donors. Some clones are missing from TCRdb's copy, which holds only in-frame ones; the method was immunoSEQ multiplex PCR. The sample contains 150,000 to 170,000 clones, 75% to 90% of which appear only once. Sequences were obtained from PBMCs. All receptors derive from a man younger than 30 in good health and CMV-seropositive.

The chain uses TRBV7-9 and TRBJ2-5, with D perhaps TRBD1 (6 bases). Trimming cost V 6 bases and J 4 bases, with 12 bases left between them. Germline lookup yields CDR1 SEHNR and CDR2 FQNEAQ (reference sequence). The CDR3 is 13 amino acids. CDR3 bases: TGTGCCAGCAGTCGCCCCAGGGGAGAGACCCAGTACTTC. Translated: CASSRPRGETQYF.

As for this clone: Within the sample, other DNA sequences also encode this same CDR3. The chain recombines TRBV6-5 with TRBJ1-2, with 8 bases aligning to TRBD1. The ends lost 6 bases at V and 1 base at J; junction bases unmatched: 4. This CDR3 comprises 14 residues. Germline V gives CDR1 MNHEY, CDR2 SVGAGI. Here the CDR3 reads CASSRDRLNYGYTF. The CDR3 nucleotides read TGTGCCAGCAGCCGGGACAGGCTTAACTATGGCTACACCTTC.

The V and J genes are TRBV7-2 and TRBJ1-6; 7 bases agree with TRBD1. This CDR3 is 14 amino acids long. Trimming cost V 5 bases and J 10 bases; bases outside gene matches: 8. Germline V lookup: CDR1 SGHTA, CDR2 FQGNSA. CDR3 coding DNA: TGTGCCAGCAGCCTTACAGGGGACAACTCACCCCTCCACTTT. This encodes CASSLTGDNSPLHF.

The J gene is TRBJ1-2, the V gene TRBV7-2, with 9 bases matching TRBD1. With V trimmed by 8 bases and J by 6 bases, 7 bases remained unmatched. CDR3 length: 13 amino acids. Looked up from germline, CDR1 is SGHTA and CDR2 is FQGNSA. CDR3 region: CASGRDRVNGYTF. The DNA of the CDR3 is TGTGCCAGCGGCAGGGACAGGGTTAATGGCTACACCTTC.

The chain has TRBV7-8 and TRBJ1-2; D gene unclear. CDR1 is SGHVS and CDR2 is FQNEAQ in the germline V gene. V was trimmed by 5 bases and J by 4 bases, leaving 17 bases between them. The CDR3 contains 15 residues. CDR3 in amino acids: CASSPRTTRGYGYTF. CDR3 bases: TGTGCCAGCAGCCCCCGGACTACCCGAGGCTATGGCTACACCTTC. Full variable domain (remainder filled in from reference TRBV7-8 and TRBJ1-2): GAGVSQSPRYKVAKRGQDVALRCDPISGHVSLFWYQQALGQGPEFLTYFQNEAQLDKSGLPSDRFFAERPEGSVSTLKIQRTQQEDSAVYLCASSPRTTRGYGYTFGSGTRLTVV.

The V and J genes are TRBV7-8 and TRBJ2-1; D is perhaps TRBD1 (6 bases). Trimming left V 1 base short and J 14 bases short, with 24 bases between. This CDR3 has 16 amino acids. Germline CDR1 is SGHVS and CDR2 is FQNEAQ. CDR3 nucleotides: TGTGCCAGCAGCTTAGAACCTTTGACAGGTTTGGGAAGGGAGTTCTTC. Its translation: CASSLEPLTGLGREFF.

This chain uses TRBV6-5 with TRBJ1-2; a weak D match, TRBD1 (6 bases). CDR1 MNHEY and CDR2 SVGAGI come from the germline V gene. This CDR3 has 15 residues. The V and J ends lost 0 bases and 7 bases respectively, with 15 bases between them. CDR3 sequence: CASSYSSRGEGGYTF. For the CDR3, the DNA is TGTGCCAGCAGTTACTCGAGTAGGGGGGAGGGTGGCTACACCTTC.

The V call is TRBV2, the J call TRBJ1-5, with 10 bases fitting TRBD1. Germline CDR1 and CDR2: SNHLY and FYNNEI. This CDR3 contains 19 residues. The trim removed 7 bases at V and 8 bases at J, leaving 23 bases unmatched. In DNA form, the CDR3 reads TGTGCCAGCAACGTCCCTAGGGGGACTGGGACAGGGGTAGGGGAGCCCCAGCATTTT. It specifies CASNVPRGTGTGVGEPQHF.

This clone was recorded only once. The chain is built from TRBV7-8 and TRBJ1-2; 9 bases agree with TRBD1. With V trimmed by 6 bases and J by 5 bases, 10 bases remained unmatched. The CDR3 loop spans 15 amino acids. CDR1 SGHVS and CDR2 FQNEAQ come from the germline V gene. The CDR3 DNA follows: TGTGCCAGCAGTTACACCGGGACAGGGAATTATGGCTACACCTTC. Amino acids: CASSYTGTGNYGYTF.

The gene calls are TRBV7-3 and TRBJ2-7; 8 bases are shared with TRBD2. J was trimmed by 1 base and V by 5 bases; bases with no gene match: 7. The germline V gene encodes CDR1 SGHTA and CDR2 FQGTGA. This CDR3 spans 15 amino acids. The CDR3 DNA reads as TGTGCCAGCAGCCCCGGGGCGGGAGGATCCTACGAGCAGTACTTC. It yields the protein CASSPGAGGSYEQYF.

This clone has only one observation. The chain combines TRBV4-3 with TRBJ2-6, with D uncertain. Germline assignment: CDR1 LGHNA and CDR2 YSLEER. Trimming removed 0 bases from V and 0 bases from J, with 9 bases in between. The CDR3 totals 17 residues. CDR3 nucleotide sequence: TGCGCCAGCAGCCAAGACGAATGGAGCTCTGGGGCCAACGTCCTGACTTTC. The encoded protein is CASSQDEWSSGANVLTF.

This clone was detected only a few times. The chain combines TRBV19 with TRBJ1-2, with TRBD1 matching 7 bases. V shed 5 bases and J 8 bases; nucleotides not matched to a gene: 11. Germline V gene sequence: CDR1 LNHDA, CDR2 SQIVND (reference sequence). The CDR3 loop spans 14 amino acids. As DNA, the CDR3 is TGTGCCAGTAGTCTTGTCGACAGGGATGTCGGCTACACCTTC. Protein product: CASSLVDRDVGYTF.

The gene calls are TRBV5-1 and TRBJ1-1, with 9 bases fitting TRBD1. The V gene end was trimmed by 4 bases and the J gene end by 1 base; junction bases not matched to a gene: 5. The germline CDR1 and CDR2 sequences are SGHRS and YFSETQ. The CDR3 runs 15 residues. The CDR3 reads CASSVGTGRNTEAFF. Here the CDR3 DNA reads TGCGCCAGCAGCGTAGGGACAGGGAGGAACACTGAAGCTTTCTTT.

The chain carries TRBV18 and TRBJ2-2; possible D gene TRBD2, 5 bases. The CDR3 consists of 16 residues. CDR1 and CDR2 from the germline V gene are KGHSH and LQKENI. V lost 2 bases to trimming and J lost 0 bases, with 10 bases between them. CDR3 residues: CASSPRGQTNTGELFF. In nucleotides, the CDR3 is TGTGCCAGCTCACCAAGAGGGCAGACGAACACCGGGGAGCTGTTTTTT.

This sequence joins TRBV6-1 and TRBJ1-5, with TRBD1 as a possible D gene (6 bases). The germline V and J ends were trimmed by 6 bases and 0 bases, with 9 bases remaining between them. The V gene's germline CDR1 is MNHNS and CDR2 SASEGT. The CDR3 runs 14 residues. The DNA for the CDR3 is TGTGCCAGCAGCGGACAGTATAGCAATCAGCCCCAGCATTTT. The encoded protein is CASSGQYSNQPQHF.

This clone was seen once. The J gene is TRBJ1-2, the V gene TRBV6-5; D uncertain. This CDR3 has 15 amino acids. CDR1 and CDR2 from the germline V gene are MNHEY and SVGAGI. With 4 bases removed from V and 1 base from J, the gap between germline ends came to 13 bases. The CDR3 spells CASSSFRSLNYGYTF. CDR3 coding DNA: TGTGCCAGCAGTTCCTTTAGAAGCCTTAACTATGGCTACACCTTC.

The rearrangement uses TRBV6-5 and TRBJ2-3; possible D gene TRBD2, 6 bases. The germline gives CDR1 MNHEY, CDR2 SVGAGI. CDR3 length: 16 amino acids. V was clipped by 2 bases and J by 1 base, with 13 bases between them. This CDR3 reads CASSYKPSARTDTQYF. The CDR3 bases are TGTGCCAGCAGTTACAAACCTAGCGCCCGCACAGATACGCAGTATTTT.

The V call is TRBV7-2, the J call TRBJ2-1; the match to TRBD1 covers 8 bases. Trimming removed 4 bases from V and 9 bases from J; junction bases left unmatched: 8. Germline CDR1 SGHTA, CDR2 FQGNSA. The CDR3 is 14 amino acids. The CDR3 coding sequence is TGTGCCAGCAGCTCCTCCCCAGGGGGCGGTGAGCAGTTCTTC. Amino acids: CASSSSPGGGEQFF.

The rearrangement uses TRBV9 and TRBJ2-1; TRBD2 aligns across 8 bases. V shed 0 bases and J 6 bases; nucleotides not matched to a gene: 5. Germline lookup yields CDR1 SGDLS and CDR2 YYNGEE. The CDR3 spans 15 residues. CDR3 sequence reads: CASSVGSGTPNEQFF. The CDR3 nucleotides are TGTGCCAGCAGCGTAGGTAGCGGGACGCCCAATGAGCAGTTCTTC.

The chain joins TRBV5-1 to TRBJ2-2; 12 positions agree with TRBD2. Trimming took 8 bases from V and 1 from J; bases not matched to a gene: 3. This CDR3 contains 15 residues. Germline lookup yields CDR1 SGHRS and CDR2 YFSETQ. The CDR3 spells CASRLAGENTGELFF. The CDR3 DNA follows: TGCGCCAGTCGACTAGCGGGGGAGAACACCGGGGAGCTGTTTTTT.

CDR3 sequence reads: CASHRGKNTGELFF. The DNA of the CDR3 is TGTGCCAGCCACAGGGGGAAGAACACCGGGGAGCTGTTTTTT. The chain recombines TRBV6-1 with TRBJ2-2; 8 nucleotides match TRBD1. This CDR3 is built from 14 residues. The V gene's germline CDR1 is MNHNS and CDR2 SASEGT. V gave up 8 bases and J gave up 1 base; unmatched junction bases: 3.

The V gene is TRBV6-1, the J gene TRBJ2-3; TRBD2 agrees at 8 bases. Germline-derived CDR1 and CDR2 are MNHNS and SASEGT. The CDR3 contains 15 residues. Losses at the gene ends were 5 bases for V and 1 base for J; bases not matched to a gene: 5. CDR3 nucleotide sequence: TGTGCCAGCAGTTCAGGACTAGCCGGCACAGATACGCAGTATTTT. Translated: CASSSGLAGTDTQYF.

The chain joins TRBV2 to TRBJ2-3; 12 nucleotides agree with TRBD2. Unmatched junction bases numbered 6, after V lost 6 bases and J lost 2 bases. The CDR3 consists of 16 residues. CDR1 is SNHLY and CDR2 is FYNNEI in the germline V gene. The DNA of the CDR3 is TGTGCCAGCAGCAGACGACTAGCGGGAGTCACAGATACGCAGTATTTT. It specifies CASSRRLAGVTDTQYF.

This clone was seen more than once but under ten times. This rearrangement joins TRBV6-6 to TRBJ1-5, with a weak D call TRBD1 (6 bases). V lost 2 bases, J lost 7 bases, and 12 bases lay in between. CDR3 length: 14 amino acids. The V gene's germline CDR1 is MNHNY and CDR2 SVGAGI (reference sequence). CDR3 in DNA: TGTGCCAGCAGTTACCCAGGGGCGAGCCAGCCCCAGCATTTT. This codes for CASSYPGASQPQHF.

The CDR3 region has the DNA TGCGCCAGCAGCCAAGACCACCTTGGCAACGAGCAGTACTTC. Translation gives CASSQDHLGNEQYF. This chain connects TRBV4-3 to TRBJ2-7; no clear D gene. The CDR3 spans 14 residues. Trimming took off 0 bases at V and 5 bases at J, with 11 bases between the two ends. The germline gives CDR1 LGHNA, CDR2 YSLEER.

The chain joins TRBV27 to TRBJ1-2, with 8 bases that match TRBD1. The V and J ends lost 0 bases and 8 bases, in that order; junction bases with no gene match: 8. This CDR3 is 15 amino acids long. CDR1 and CDR2 (germline): MNHEY, SMNVEV (reference sequence). The CDR3 coding sequence is TGTGCCAGCAGTTTATCCCGGACAGGGCACGTCGGCTACACCTTC. As protein: CASSLSRTGHVGYTF.

V gene TRBV5-4 combines with J gene TRBJ2-5; 10 nucleotides line up with TRBD2. Germline V gene sequence: CDR1 SGHNT, CDR2 YYREEE (reference sequence). J lost 4 bases, V lost 0 bases, and 6 bases had no gene match. The CDR3 is made up of 16 amino acids. The chain's CDR3 is CASSLALASGGETQYF. CDR3 in DNA: TGTGCCAGCAGCTTGGCCCTCGCTAGCGGGGGAGAGACCCAGTACTTC.